This is a list of T cell receptor beta chains from one sample in a study of T cells in Graves' hyperthyroidism and ophthalmopathy. TCRdb re-called the multiplex PCR reads with MiXCR, one entry per CDR3 protein. The table shows hundreds of thousands of distinct CDR3 sequences, with roughly 15% occurring only once. Material for sequencing was blood. These receptors were collected from a woman in her thirties or forties with Graves' ophthalmopathy. The CDR3 runs from the conserved cysteine through the conserved F or W. A D gene is named only where the DNA matches it firmly. Only part of the rows carry a size: once, few, many, or a class if the clone is expanded.

v_gene,j_gene,d_gene,abundance,CDR3aa,CDR3nt
TRBV28,TRBJ2-2,-,many,CATQPGSLSNTGELFF,TGTGCCACCCAACCAGGGAGCTTATCGAACACCGGGGAGCTGTTTTTT
TRBV11-1,TRBJ1-1,-,few,CASSPTERGMNTEAFF,TGTGCCAGCAGCCCGACCGAAAGGGGCATGAACACTGAAGCTTTCTTT
TRBV20-1,TRBJ2-7,-,many,CSAREQGGPTYEQYF,TGCAGTGCTAGAGAACAGGGAGGTCCAACCTACGAGCAGTACTTC
TRBV20-1,TRBJ2-7,-,many,CSARDPDTSYEQYF,TGCAGTGCTAGAGACCCGGACACGAGCTACGAGCAGTACTTC
TRBV7-8,TRBJ2-5,-,many,CASSLIGTDGETQYF,TGTGCCAGCAGCCTAATAGGGACTGATGGTGAGACCCAGTACTTC
TRBV5-1,TRBJ2-7,-,many,CASSTPTSHEQYF,TGCGCCAGCAGCACCCCGACATCCCACGAGCAGTACTTC
TRBV19,TRBJ2-2,-,many,CASSTQAPGTGELFF,TGTGCCAGTAGTACACAGGCACCGGGTACCGGGGAGCTGTTTTTT
TRBV9,TRBJ1-2,-,many,CASSGLVWGYTF,TGTGCCAGCAGCGGCCTGGTCTGGGGCTACACCTTC
TRBV20-1,TRBJ1-5,-,many,CSASPQGANQPQHF,TGCAGTGCTAGTCCTCAGGGCGCCAATCAGCCCCAGCATTTT
TRBV12-3/TRBV12-4,TRBJ2-7,TRBD2,many,CASSPRLAGGPEEQYF,TGTGCCAGCAGCCCCCGACTAGCGGGAGGGCCGGAAGAGCAGTACTTC
TRBV28,TRBJ2-5,TRBD2,many,CARRISPSGETQYF,TGTGCCAGAAGAATTAGCCCTAGCGGGGAGACCCAGTACTTC
TRBV30,TRBJ1-1,-,-,CAHRELNTEAFF,TGTGCACACAGGGAATTGAACACTGAAGCTTTCTTT
TRBV28,TRBJ2-5,-,many,CASSLAPKETQYF,TGTGCCAGCAGTTTGGCCCCGAAAGAGACCCAGTACTTC
TRBV7-2,TRBJ2-5,-,-,CASSLSPLGGRTQYF,TGTGCCAGCAGCTTAAGCCCCCTCGGAGGACGGACCCAGTACTTC
TRBV2,TRBJ1-1,-,many,CASSDAGGGGTTEAFF,TGTGCCAGCAGTGATGCGGGGGGAGGGGGAACCACTGAAGCTTTCTTT
TRBV7-8,TRBJ2-7,-,many,CASSFRAGPSYEQYF,TGTGCCAGCAGCTTTCGAGCGGGTCCTTCCTACGAGCAGTACTTC
TRBV20-1,TRBJ2-3,-,-,CSARGTSDYTNTQYF,TGCAGTGCGCGAGGTACGTCCGACTACACAAATACGCAGTATTTT
TRBV4-1,TRBJ2-7,-,many,CASSQKDSYEQYF,TGCGCCAGCAGCCAAAAGGACAGTTACGAGCAGTACTTC
TRBV30,TRBJ2-7,-,few,CAWSSGNSYEQYF,TGTGCCTGGAGTTCCGGGAATTCTTACGAGCAGTACTTC
TRBV5-1,TRBJ2-7,TRBD1,-,CASSLYWDRLAYEQYF,TGCGCCAGCAGCTTGTACTGGGACAGGTTAGCCTACGAGCAGTACTTC
TRBV2,TRBJ2-4,-,many,CASSDGFFDIQYF,TGTGCCAGCAGTGATGGTTTTTTTGACATTCAGTACTTC
TRBV12-3/TRBV12-4,TRBJ2-7,TRBD1,many,CASKPGTGSYEQYF,TGTGCCAGCAAACCCGGGACAGGGTCCTACGAGCAGTACTTC
TRBV6-5,TRBJ1-5,-,few,CASSYPRGGGNQPQHF,TGTGCCAGCAGTTACCCCCGGGGAGGGGGCAATCAGCCCCAGCATTTT
TRBV11-2,TRBJ2-7,-,few,CASSFVSGTPTYEQYF,TGTGCCAGCAGCTTTGTTTCCGGGACCCCGACCTACGAGCAGTACTTC
TRBV12-3/TRBV12-4,TRBJ2-7,-,-,CASSLAGVDYEQYF,TGTGCCAGCAGTTTAGCGGGGGTAGACTACGAGCAGTACTTC
TRBV20-1,TRBJ2-7,-,few,CSASRGTPHWEQYF,TGCAGTGCTAGCCGCGGGACTCCCCACTGGGAGCAGTACTTC
TRBV12-3/TRBV12-4,TRBJ1-5,-,many,CASSLVAGLNQPQHF,TGTGCCAGCAGTTTAGTGGCAGGGTTAAATCAGCCCCAGCATTTT
TRBV18,TRBJ1-2,TRBD1,few,CASSPLDREGDGYTF,TGTGCCAGCTCACCACTAGACAGGGAGGGCGATGGCTACACCTTC
TRBV6-5,TRBJ2-7,TRBD1,many,CASSYLQGAGNEQYF,TGTGCCAGCAGTTATCTGCAGGGGGCTGGAAACGAGCAGTACTTC
TRBV28,TRBJ2-7,-,many,CASSGTMHDEQYF,TGTGCCAGCAGTGGGACAATGCATGACGAGCAGTACTTC
TRBV19,TRBJ1-1,-,many,CASSIARGGGTEAFF,TGTGCCAGTAGTATAGCCAGGGGTGGAGGCACTGAAGCTTTCTTT
TRBV11-2,TRBJ2-7,-,many,CASSPVRYEQYF,TGTGCCAGCAGCCCCGTCAGGTACGAGCAGTACTTC
TRBV7-9,TRBJ1-2,-,many,CASSLAFTGKGGYTF,TGTGCCAGCAGCTTAGCGTTTACAGGGAAAGGTGGCTACACCTTC
TRBV24-1,TRBJ2-7,-,many,CATSQGSYEQYF,TGTGCCACCAGTCAGGGCTCCTACGAGCAGTACTTC
TRBV7-9,TRBJ2-7,-,few,CASSSMTPSYEQYF,TGTGCCAGCAGCTCCATGACCCCCTCCTACGAGCAGTACTTC
TRBV4-3,TRBJ2-3,TRBD2,-,CASSPTTPGLVMDTQYF,TGCGCCAGCAGCCCCACCACCCCGGGACTAGTTATGGATACGCAGTATTTT
TRBV28,TRBJ1-5,-,-,CASSSQPHHQPQHF,TGTGCCAGCAGTTCTCAACCGCACCACCAGCCCCAGCATTTT
TRBV27,TRBJ2-6,-,few,CASSLSFSTGANVLTF,TGTGCCAGCAGTTTAAGCTTCAGCACTGGGGCCAACGTCCTGACTTTC
TRBV19,TRBJ1-5,-,many,CASSSLGVDQPQHF,TGTGCCAGTAGTAGTTTAGGGGTCGATCAGCCCCAGCATTTT
TRBV6-2/TRBV6-3,TRBJ1-2,-,many,CASSYGASRSHPPYGYTF,TGTGCCAGCAGTTACGGGGCTAGCAGGTCTCATCCCCCCTATGGCTACACCTTC
TRBV7-2,TRBJ2-7,TRBD2,many,CASSPDASGRGYEQYF,TGTGCCAGCAGCCCAGACGCTAGCGGGAGGGGGTACGAGCAGTACTTC
TRBV6-2/TRBV6-3,TRBJ1-2,-,-,CASSPTDRIYGYTF,TGTGCCAGCTCACCAACGGACAGAATCTATGGCTACACCTTC
TRBV6-1,TRBJ2-7,-,many,CASGREATSYEQYF,TGTGCCAGCGGCCGGGAAGCTACCTCCTACGAGCAGTACTTC
TRBV28,TRBJ1-2,TRBD1,-,CASRPTGGNGHTF,TGTGCCAGCAGGCCGACAGGGGGGAATGGCCACACCTTC
TRBV6-2/TRBV6-3,TRBJ1-2,-,many,CASSEWRSFYGYTF,TGTGCCAGCAGTGAATGGAGATCCTTTTATGGCTACACCTTC
TRBV5-5,TRBJ2-4,TRBD1,many,CASSFRDRANIQYF,TGTGCCAGCAGCTTCCGGGACAGGGCGAACATTCAGTACTTC
TRBV19,TRBJ1-5,TRBD1,many,CASSSRTGGVVYQPQHF,TGTGCCAGTAGTTCAAGGACAGGGGGCGTTGTATATCAGCCCCAGCATTTT
TRBV12-3/TRBV12-4,TRBJ2-5,-,many,CASSLTAETQYF,TGTGCCAGCAGTTTAACGGCAGAGACCCAGTACTTC
TRBV29-1,TRBJ1-2,TRBD1,-,CSVGEAGTGNNAF,TGCAGCGTTGGGGAAGCCGGGACAGGGAATAATGCCTTC
TRBV11-1,TRBJ2-5,-,many,CASSSGGGGETQYF,TGTGCCAGCAGCTCCGGTGGGGGCGGAGAGACCCAGTACTTC
TRBV11-2,TRBJ2-5,-,many,CASSLVVRQETQYF,TGTGCCAGCAGCTTAGTTGTGAGACAAGAGACCCAGTACTTC
TRBV2,TRBJ1-2,-,few,CASSEGRGDGYGYTF,TGTGCCAGCAGTGAGGGCCGGGGTGACGGCTATGGCTACACCTTC
TRBV28,TRBJ2-7,TRBD1,many,CASSPVRDRDYEQYF,TGTGCCAGCAGCCCTGTCCGGGACAGGGACTACGAGCAGTACTTC
TRBV4-1,TRBJ1-1,TRBD1,-,CASSQGPVGQIVLNTEAFF,TGCGCCAGCAGCCAGGGACCCGTGGGACAGATAGTATTGAACACTGAAGCTTTCTTT
TRBV4-1,TRBJ1-5,-,few,CASSRWGETNDNQPQHF,TGCGCCAGCAGCCGGTGGGGTGAGACCAACGACAATCAGCCCCAGCATTTT